The rows below give T cell receptor beta chains drawn from one sample of a study of T cells in Graves' hyperthyroidism and ophthalmopathy. TCRdb re-called the multiplex PCR reads with MiXCR, one entry per CDR3 protein. The repertoire includes about 640,000 distinct CDR3 sequences, roughly 14% of them detected once, and approximately 12% sits in the top ten. The material sequenced was blood. The receptors derive from a woman between 50 and 59 years old with Graves' ophthalmopathy. The CDR3 runs from the conserved cysteine through the conserved F or W. D genes are given only for firm matches. Not all rows give a size; the values are once, few, many and, for expanded clones, a class.

clone_size,v_call,j_call,d_call,cdr3_aa,cdr3_nt
many,TRBV27,TRBJ2-7,-,CASKRGYEQYF,TGTGCCAGCAAGAGAGGGTACGAGCAGTACTTC
-,TRBV24-1,TRBJ1-1,TRBD1,CATSAGDRNTEAFF,TGTGCCACCAGTGCCGGGGACAGGAACACTGAAGCTTTCTTT
once,TRBV3-1,TRBJ2-7,TRBD1,CASSHLQGPAYEQYF,TGTGCCAGCAGCCACCTACAGGGGCCAGCCTACGAGCAGTACTTC
many,TRBV28,TRBJ2-7,TRBD2,CASRFTSDRTYEQYF,TGTGCCAGCAGATTTACTAGCGATCGAACCTACGAGCAGTACTTC
-,TRBV6-1,TRBJ2-3,-,CASSPHMLTTNTDTQYF,TGTGCCAGCAGTCCACACATGCTGACCACAAACACAGATACGCAGTATTTT
many,TRBV5-5,TRBJ2-7,-,CASSPQPEGRIYEQYF,TGTGCCAGCTCCCCACAGCCGGAGGGCCGGATCTACGAGCAGTACTTC
-,TRBV6-1,TRBJ2-7,-,CARSEAGAYEQYF,TGTGCCCGCAGTGAAGCTGGGGCCTACGAGCAGTACTTC
few,TRBV4-3,TRBJ2-5,-,CASSQDLGEQETQYF,TGCGCCAGCAGCCAAGATTTGGGGGAGCAAGAGACCCAGTACTTC
many,TRBV5-1,TRBJ1-4,TRBD1,CASSLEQGGNEKLFF,TGCGCCAGCAGCTTGGAACAGGGGGGGAATGAAAAACTGTTTTTT
many,TRBV15,TRBJ2-7,TRBD1,CATSRDRGYEQYF,TGTGCCACCAGCCGGGACAGGGGGTACGAGCAGTACTTC
few,TRBV6-1,TRBJ2-5,-,CASSLGGGLRTEETQYF,TGTGCCAGCAGCCTAGGGGGGGGCCTCCGGACTGAAGAGACCCAGTACTTC
-,TRBV5-1,TRBJ2-2,TRBD1,CASSSGTGATGELFF,TGCGCCAGCAGCTCTGGGACAGGGGCCACCGGGGAGCTGTTTTTT
many,TRBV6-1,TRBJ1-2,-,CASSERGGGRVYGYTF,TGTGCCAGCAGCGAAAGGGGCGGGGGTCGAGTCTATGGCTACACCTTC
few,TRBV30,TRBJ1-4,TRBD1,CTWSSGTAHEKLFF,TGTACCTGGAGTTCCGGGACAGCACATGAAAAACTGTTTTTT
many,TRBV3-1,TRBJ1-2,-,CASSQEAGNYGYTF,TGTGCCAGCAGCCAAGAGGCGGGGAACTATGGCTACACCTTC
few,TRBV4-3,TRBJ2-1,TRBD2,CASSSGTSETNEQFF,TGCGCCAGCAGCAGCGGGACTAGCGAAACAAATGAGCAGTTCTTC
few,TRBV7-3,TRBJ2-3,TRBD2,CASSLESTSGSTDTQYF,TGTGCCAGCAGCTTAGAATCGACTAGCGGGTCCACAGATACGCAGTATTTT
-,TRBV7-9,TRBJ1-6,-,CASSLDGSYNSPLHF,TGTGCCAGCAGCTTAGACGGCTCCTATAATTCACCCCTCCACTTT
-,TRBV20-1,TRBJ2-5,TRBD2,CSARGSAGAETQYF,TGCAGTGCTAGAGGGTCCGCGGGAGCAGAGACCCAGTACTTC
many,TRBV2,TRBJ2-5,-,CASSVEQETQYF,TGTGCCAGCAGCGTGGAACAAGAGACCCAGTACTTC
many,TRBV7-2,TRBJ2-3,TRBD2,CASSRPPGGPGDTQYF,TGTGCCAGCAGCCGACCACCGGGAGGGCCTGGAGATACGCAGTATTTT
-,TRBV20-1,TRBJ1-5,TRBD1,CSARRGQGAFGNQPQHF,TGCAGTGCTAGACGAGGACAGGGGGCTTTTGGGAATCAGCCCCAGCATTTT
many,TRBV5-5,TRBJ1-5,TRBD1,CASSSTFTDRVIHQPQHF,TGTGCCAGCAGCTCCACCTTTACGGACAGGGTAATCCATCAGCCCCAGCATTTT
few,TRBV10-3,TRBJ1-1,TRBD1,CAISEVRGRVNTEAFF,TGTGCCATCAGTGAGGTCAGGGGGCGAGTTAACACTGAAGCTTTCTTT
many,TRBV30,TRBJ2-3,TRBD1,CAWSVGDRSTDTQYF,TGTGCCTGGAGTGTTGGGGACAGGTCCACAGATACGCAGTATTTT
many,TRBV7-2,TRBJ1-2,TRBD1,CASSDRVTYGYTF,TGTGCCAGCAGCGACAGGGTAACCTATGGCTACACCTTC
few,TRBV7-2,TRBJ2-5,-,CASSLRAVVTQYF,TGTGCCAGCAGCTTAAGGGCAGTCGTGACCCAGTACTTC
few,TRBV3-1,TRBJ2-2,-,CASSQGQGGTGELFF,TGTGCCAGCAGCCAGGGCCAGGGGGGCACCGGGGAGCTGTTTTTT
many,TRBV7-8,TRBJ2-3,-,CASSPLTSTSDTQYF,TGTGCCAGCAGCCCCCTTACTAGCACTTCCGATACGCAGTATTTT
few,TRBV7-9,TRBJ1-1,-,CASSLLQREAFF,TGTGCCAGCAGCTTATTACAGAGAGAAGCTTTCTTT
many,TRBV12-3/TRBV12-4,TRBJ2-1,TRBD2,CASTLTSGSTNEQFF,TGTGCCAGCACCCTGACTAGCGGGAGTACAAATGAGCAGTTCTTC
many,TRBV29-1,TRBJ1-1,TRBD1,CSGGQGNTEAFF,TGCAGCGGGGGACAGGGGAACACTGAAGCTTTCTTT
-,TRBV20-1,TRBJ2-7,TRBD2,CSAPDMGTSGRVYEQYF,TGCAGTGCACCCGATATGGGGACTAGCGGGAGGGTCTACGAGCAGTACTTC
many,TRBV20-1,TRBJ1-6,-,CSAPNREVSPLHF,TGCAGTGCTCCGAACAGGGAGGTCTCACCCCTCCACTTT
many,TRBV27,TRBJ2-1,TRBD2,CASSPTRLAGKGEQFF,TGTGCCAGCAGTCCGACTCGACTAGCGGGAAAGGGTGAGCAGTTCTTC
few,TRBV6-1,TRBJ2-3,TRBD2,CASSGPQLADTQYF,TGTGCCAGCAGTGGTCCCCAACTAGCGGATACGCAGTATTTT
-,TRBV7-2,TRBJ1-5,-,CASSLATYQPQHF,TGTGCCAGCAGCTTAGCGACCTATCAGCCCCAGCATTTT
once,TRBV9,TRBJ2-1,TRBD2,CASSVGSGRARGDNEQFF,TGTGCCAGCAGCGTAGGTAGCGGGAGGGCCCGGGGGGACAATGAGCAGTTCTTC
-,TRBV20-1,TRBJ2-4,TRBD1,CSAGDRRKNIQYF,TGCAGTGCTGGGGACAGACGGAAAAACATTCAGTACTTC
few,TRBV19,TRBJ2-5,-,CASSIRGIDQETQYF,TGTGCCAGTAGTATACGGGGGATCGACCAAGAGACCCAGTACTTC
many,TRBV18,TRBJ1-1,-,CASSPGREGTEAFF,TGTGCCAGCTCACCTGGACGGGAAGGTACTGAAGCTTTCTTT
-,TRBV6-1,TRBJ2-2,TRBD2,CASRVAGGLTGELFF,TGTGCCAGCAGGGTAGCGGGAGGACTCACCGGGGAGCTGTTTTTT
many,TRBV6-1,TRBJ1-2,-,CASSRQPPNYGYTF,TGTGCCAGCAGTAGACAGCCCCCGAACTATGGCTACACCTTC
-,TRBV25-1,TRBJ2-2,-,CASSDITRGNTGELFF,TGTGCCAGCAGTGATATAACGCGGGGGAACACCGGGGAGCTGTTTTTT
many,TRBV7-2,TRBJ1-2,TRBD1,CASSLGWGGQENYGYTF,TGTGCCAGCAGCTTAGGTTGGGGGGGACAGGAAAACTATGGCTACACCTTC
many,TRBV28,TRBJ1-1,TRBD1,CASSQQGVGTEAFF,TGTGCCAGCTCCCAACAGGGGGTTGGCACTGAAGCTTTCTTT
many,TRBV12-3/TRBV12-4,TRBJ1-1,-,CASRRSDTEAFF,TGTGCCAGCAGACGCAGTGACACTGAAGCTTTCTTT
many,TRBV9,TRBJ2-3,-,CASRQDDTDTQYF,TGTGCCAGCAGGCAGGATGACACAGATACGCAGTATTTT
many,TRBV20-1,TRBJ1-6,TRBD1,CSARRRQGYSPLHF,TGCAGTGCTAGACGACGACAGGGTTATTCACCCCTCCACTTT
few,TRBV12-3/TRBV12-4,TRBJ2-7,-,CASRSNTDRQYF,TGTGCCAGCCGTTCTAATACGGACAGGCAGTACTTC
-,TRBV27,TRBJ1-6,TRBD1,CASRYQGAGSPLHF,TGTGCCAGCAGGTATCAGGGGGCCGGTTCACCCCTCCACTTT
-,TRBV6-1,TRBJ2-6,TRBD1,CASRDGTGAGANVLTF,TGTGCCAGCCGCGACGGGACAGGGGCCGGGGCCAACGTCCTGACTTTC
many,TRBV12-3/TRBV12-4,TRBJ1-2,TRBD1,CASSKDRISYGYTF,TGTGCCAGCAGTAAGGACAGGATATCATATGGCTACACCTTC
-,TRBV4-1,TRBJ2-7,TRBD2,CASSPEISGRHYEQYF,TGCGCCAGCAGCCCCGAAATTAGCGGGAGACACTACGAGCAGTACTTC
few,TRBV7-9,TRBJ1-1,-,CASSSRTEAFF,TGTGCCAGCAGCTCGCGAACTGAAGCTTTCTTT